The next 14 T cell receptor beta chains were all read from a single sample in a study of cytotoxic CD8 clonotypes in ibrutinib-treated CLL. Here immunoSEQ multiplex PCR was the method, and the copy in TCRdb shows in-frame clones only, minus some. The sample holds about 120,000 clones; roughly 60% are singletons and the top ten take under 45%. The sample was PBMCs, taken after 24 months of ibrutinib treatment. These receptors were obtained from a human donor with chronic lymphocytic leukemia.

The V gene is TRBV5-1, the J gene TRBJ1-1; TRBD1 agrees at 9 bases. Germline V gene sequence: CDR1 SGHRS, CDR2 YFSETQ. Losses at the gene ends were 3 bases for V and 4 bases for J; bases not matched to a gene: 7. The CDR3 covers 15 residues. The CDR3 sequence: CASSSQGQGVTEAFF. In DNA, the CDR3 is TGCGCCAGCAGCTCCCAGGGACAGGGAGTCACTGAAGCTTTCTTT.

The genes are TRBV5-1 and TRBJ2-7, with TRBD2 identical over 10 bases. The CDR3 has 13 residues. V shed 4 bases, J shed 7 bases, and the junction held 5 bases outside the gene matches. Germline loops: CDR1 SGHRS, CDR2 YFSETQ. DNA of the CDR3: TGCGCCAGCAGCCCAGCGGGGGGGCGGGAGCAGTACTTC. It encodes CASSPAGGREQYF.

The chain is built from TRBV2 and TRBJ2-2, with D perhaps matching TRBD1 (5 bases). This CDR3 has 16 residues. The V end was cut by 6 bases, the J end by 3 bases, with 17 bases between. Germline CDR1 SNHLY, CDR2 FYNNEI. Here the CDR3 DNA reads TGTGCCAGCAGGATTTCTCCAGGGTCTCACACCGGGGAGCTGTTTTTT. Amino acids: CASRISPGSHTGELFF. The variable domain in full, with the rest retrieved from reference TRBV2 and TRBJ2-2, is EPEVTQTPSHQVTQMGQEVILRCVPISNHLYFYWYRQILGQKVEFLVSFYNNEISEKSEIFDDQFSVERPDGSNFTLKIRSTKLEDSAMYFCASRISPGSHTGELFFGEGSRLTVL.

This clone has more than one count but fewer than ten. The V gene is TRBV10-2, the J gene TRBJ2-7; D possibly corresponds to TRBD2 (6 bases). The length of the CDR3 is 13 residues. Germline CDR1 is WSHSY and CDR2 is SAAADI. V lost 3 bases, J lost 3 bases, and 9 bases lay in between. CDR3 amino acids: CASSDGLFYEQYF. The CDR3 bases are TGCGCCAGCAGTGACGGACTATTCTACGAGCAGTACTTC.

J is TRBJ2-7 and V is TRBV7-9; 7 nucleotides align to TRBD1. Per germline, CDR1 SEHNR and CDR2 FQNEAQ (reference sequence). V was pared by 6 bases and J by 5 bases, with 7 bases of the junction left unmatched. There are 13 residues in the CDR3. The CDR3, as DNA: TGTGCCAGCAGGACAGGGTACGGGGACGAGCAGTACTTC. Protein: CASRTGYGDEQYF.

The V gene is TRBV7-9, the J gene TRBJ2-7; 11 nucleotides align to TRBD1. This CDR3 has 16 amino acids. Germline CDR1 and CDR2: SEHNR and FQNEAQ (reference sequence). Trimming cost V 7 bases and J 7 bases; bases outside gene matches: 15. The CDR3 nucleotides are TGTGCCAGCACTGGGACAGGGGGTTCCCTATTGACGGAGCAGTACTTC. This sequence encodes CASTGTGGSLLTEQYF.

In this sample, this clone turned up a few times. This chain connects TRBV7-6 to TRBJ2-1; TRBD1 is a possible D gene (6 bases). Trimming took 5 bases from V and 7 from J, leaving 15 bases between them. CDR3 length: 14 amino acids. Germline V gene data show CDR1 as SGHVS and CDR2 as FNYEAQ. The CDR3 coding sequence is TGTGCCAGCAGCGCACGGCGGACAGCAAATGAGCAGTTCTTC. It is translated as CASSARRTANEQFF.

Written as DNA, the CDR3 is TGTGCCAGCTCACCCAGCTCTGGAAACACCATATATTTT. Protein product: CASSPSSGNTIYF. This chain connects TRBV18 to TRBJ1-3; D is unclear. Germline V gene data show CDR1 as KGHSH and CDR2 as LQKENI. The V end was cut by 3 bases, the J end by 0 bases, with 3 bases between. The CDR3 contains 13 residues. Looking up the rest from reference TRBV18 and TRBJ1-3 gives the full variable domain: NAGVMQNPRHLVRRRGQEARLRCSPMKGHSHVYWYRQLPEEGLKFMVYLQKENIIDESGMPKERFSAEFPKEGPSILRIQQVVRGDSAAYFCASSPSSGNTIYFGEGSWLTVV.

CDR3 DNA sequence: TGCAGTGCGAGGGACGGGGACCGGCAGTTCTTC. Protein: CSARDGDRQFF. The genes are TRBV20-1 and TRBJ2-1; D tentatively reads TRBD1 or TRBD2 (5 bases each). CDR1 is DFQATT, CDR2 SNEGSKA, per germline (reference sequence). V lost 6 bases and J lost 12, with 15 bases in between. The CDR3 totals 11 residues.

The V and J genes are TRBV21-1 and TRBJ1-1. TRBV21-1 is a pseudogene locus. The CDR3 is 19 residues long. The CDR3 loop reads CASSKATPAGGHMNTEAFF. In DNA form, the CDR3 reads TGTGCCAGCAGCAAAGCTACTCCTGCGGGAGGGCACATGAACACTGAAGCTTTCTTT.

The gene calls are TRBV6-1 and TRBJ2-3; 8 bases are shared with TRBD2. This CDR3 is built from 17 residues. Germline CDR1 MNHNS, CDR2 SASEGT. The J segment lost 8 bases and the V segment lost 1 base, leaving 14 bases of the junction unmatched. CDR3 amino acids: CASSEVPAGGSSGTQYF. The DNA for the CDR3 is TGTGCCAGCAGTGAAGTCCCTGCGGGGGGATCTTCTGGTACGCAGTATTTT.

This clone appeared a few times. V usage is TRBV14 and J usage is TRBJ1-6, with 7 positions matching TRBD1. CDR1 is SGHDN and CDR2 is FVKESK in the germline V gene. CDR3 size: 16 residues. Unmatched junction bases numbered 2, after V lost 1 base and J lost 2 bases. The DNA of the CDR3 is TGTGCCAGCAGCCAAGTAGGGACAGCCTATAATTCACCCCTCCACTTT. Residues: CASSQVGTAYNSPLHF.

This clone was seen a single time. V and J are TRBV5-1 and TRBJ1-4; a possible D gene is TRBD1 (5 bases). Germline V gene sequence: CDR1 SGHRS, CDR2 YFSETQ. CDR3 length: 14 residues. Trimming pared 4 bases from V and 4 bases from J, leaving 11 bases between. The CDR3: CASSLGTRNEKLFF. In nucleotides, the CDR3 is TGCGCCAGCAGCCTCGGGACTCGTAATGAAAAACTGTTTTTT.

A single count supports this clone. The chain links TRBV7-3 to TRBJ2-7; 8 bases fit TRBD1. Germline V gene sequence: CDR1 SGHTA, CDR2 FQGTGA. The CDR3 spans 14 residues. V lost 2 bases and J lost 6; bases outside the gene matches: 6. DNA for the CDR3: TGTGCCAGCAGCTTAGAGGACAGGGCCGGCGAGCAGTACTTC. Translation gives CASSLEDRAGEQYF.